The 32 T cell receptor beta chains reported below all come from one sample, sequenced in a study of CD8+ T cells in alopecia areata. The sequencing template was cDNA reverse transcribed from extracted RNA. Repertoires were generated with immunoSEQ multiplex PCR, while TCRdb's copy carries only in-frame clones and drops some. The sample lists roughly 170,000 clones; 50% to 70% were seen once. The sample was CD4+ T cells sorted from blood, taken at week 0. All receptors come from a human donor with alopecia areata.

This sequence joins TRBV30 and TRBJ1-2; perhaps TRBD1 as D (5 bases). The V end was cut by 8 bases, the J end by 5 bases, with 15 bases between. Germline V gene lookup returns CDR1 GTSNPN and CDR2 SVGIG (reference sequence). The CDR3 is 12 amino acids. CDR3 sequence reads: CAREGFWYGYTF. The CDR3 coding sequence is TGTGCCCGGGAGGGGTTCTGGTATGGCTACACCTTC.

The chain has TRBV5-6 and TRBJ2-6; no reliable D call. Trimming left V 2 bases short and J 0 bases short, with 6 bases between. The CDR3 loop spans 15 amino acids. Germline V CDR1 and CDR2: SGHDT, YYEEEE. CDR3 amino acids: CASSFRSSGANVLTF. DNA for the CDR3: TGTGCCAGCAGCTTCCGGAGCTCTGGGGCCAACGTCCTGACTTTC.

This clone appeared a few times. This sequence joins TRBV2 and TRBJ1-2, with D hard to call. V lost 7 bases, J lost 5 bases, and 5 bases lay in between. Germline-derived CDR1 and CDR2 are SNHLY and FYNNEI. The CDR3 runs to 10 residues. CDR3 bases: TGTGCCAGCAAAGGTTATGGCTACACCTTC. It is translated as CASKGYGYTF.

The chain recombines TRBV29-1 with TRBJ2-3; D not resolved. The CDR3 runs to 11 residues. CDR1 and CDR2 (germline): SQVTM, ANQGSEA. Trimming cost V 7 bases and J 3 bases, with 8 bases left between them. CDR3 sequence reads: CSGKRTDTQYF. The CDR3 coding sequence is TGCAGCGGGAAGAGGACAGATACGCAGTATTTT.

This chain connects TRBV29-1 to TRBJ1-2; D call uncertain. The V and J ends lost 4 bases and 5 bases respectively, with 11 bases between them. This CDR3 contains 12 residues. Germline V gene sequence: CDR1 SQVTM, CDR2 ANQGSEA. Here the CDR3 reads CSVAGAMYGYTF. Written as DNA, the CDR3 is TGCAGCGTTGCTGGCGCCATGTATGGCTACACCTTC. Based on the CDR3 plus reference TRBV29-1 and TRBJ1-2, the full variable domain is SAVISQKPSRDICQRGTSLTIQCQVDSQVTMMFWYRQQPGQSLTLIATANQGSEATYESGFVIDKFPISRPNLTFSTLTVSNMSPEDSSIYLCSVAGAMYGYTFGSGTRLTVV.

The chain uses TRBV12-5 and TRBJ1-2, with a possible D match to TRBD1 (5 bases). Trimming removed 4 bases from V and 7 bases from J, with 16 bases in between. CDR1 and CDR2 (germline): LGHNT, FRNRAP. The CDR3 sequence is 14 residues long. This chain's CDR3 is CASGYRSSQGGYTF. CDR3 nucleotides: TGTGCTAGTGGTTACAGGTCTTCCCAGGGTGGCTACACCTTC.

This clone was recorded once. In DNA form, the CDR3 reads TGTGCCTGGAGTGCTTCCCGGGACAAGGGTTTCTACGAGCAGTACTTC. Residues: CAWSASRDKGFYEQYF. V and J are TRBV30 and TRBJ2-7; D is possibly TRBD1 (6 bases). The germline gives CDR1 GTSNPN, CDR2 SVGIG (reference sequence). CDR3 length: 16 residues. Trimming removed 1 base at V and 3 bases at J, with 19 bases between.

This clone has ten or more counts. J is TRBJ2-3 and V is TRBV12-5; tentative D call: TRBD2 (7 bases). The length of the CDR3 is 15 residues. Germline assignment: CDR1 LGHNT and CDR2 FRNRAP. Trimming shortened V by 3 bases and J by 3 bases, and 13 bases separated the two germline ends. The CDR3 spells CASGFGGGLTDTQYF. The CDR3 DNA follows: TGTGCTAGTGGTTTTGGGGGGGGGCTGACAGATACGCAGTATTTT.

The rearrangement links TRBV7-9 to TRBJ1-2; TRBD1 might be the D (5 bases). Trimming left V 5 bases short and J 3 bases short, with 16 bases between. This CDR3 is built from 15 residues. Looked up from germline, CDR1 is SEHNR and CDR2 is FQNEAQ (reference sequence). The CDR3 spells CASSRTIESYYGYTF. CDR3 nucleotides: TGTGCCAGCAGCCGGACAATAGAGTCCTACTATGGCTACACCTTC.

The chain is built from TRBV7-9 and TRBJ1-6; D possibly corresponds to TRBD1 (5 bases). Trimming shortened V by 5 bases and J by 6 bases, and 14 bases separated the two germline ends. Germline CDR1 SEHNR, CDR2 FQNEAQ (reference sequence). The CDR3 length is 15 residues. CDR3 nucleotide sequence: TGTGCCAGCAGCCCCCCACGGGGGATTAATTCACCCCTCCACTTT. It specifies CASSPPRGINSPLHF.

Points on this clone: Compared with germline, one end of the junction differs, possibly owing to a read error. The chain links TRBV18 to TRBJ1-1, with 9 bases identical to TRBD1. The CDR3 is 15 amino acids. Germline V gene sequence: CDR1 KGHSH, CDR2 LQKENI. The CDR3 DNA follows: TGTGCCAGCTCCCCACGACAGGGGGTGAACACTGAAGCTTTCTTT. Its protein is CASSPRQGVNTEAFF.

The chain is built from TRBV30 and TRBJ1-2; D gene unclear. The V end lost 4 bases, the J end lost 0 bases, and 6 bases lay between the germline ends. This CDR3 contains 12 residues. Germline CDR1 and CDR2: GTSNPN and SVGIG (reference sequence). The DNA of the CDR3 is TGTGCCTGGACATCTTCTAACTATGGCTACACCTTC. Its protein is CAWTSSNYGYTF.

The chain employs TRBV12-5 and TRBJ1-2; 7 bases match TRBD1. CDR3 size: 14 residues. V was clipped by 6 bases and J by 3 bases; unmatched bases: 7. CDR1 and CDR2 from the germline V gene are LGHNT and FRNRAP. The CDR3 DNA reads as TGTGCTAGTGGACTCCGGGACAGTTACTATGGCTACACCTTC. Translated, it gives CASGLRDSYYGYTF.

In its sample, this clone was seen a few times. The chain couples TRBV27 to TRBJ1-1; no definite D call. The CDR3 spans 15 residues. Trimming left V 3 bases short and J 0 bases short, with 11 bases between. Germline loops: CDR1 MNHEY, CDR2 SMNVEV (reference sequence). The CDR3 is CASSFAGNMNTEAFF. The CDR3 coding sequence is TGTGCCAGCAGTTTTGCCGGGAACATGAACACTGAAGCTTTCTTT.

The chain joins TRBV5-1 to TRBJ2-3; D is perhaps TRBD2 (5 bases). This CDR3 region has 13 residues. Germline loops: CDR1 SGHRS, CDR2 YFSETQ. V lost 1 base and J lost 4, with 7 bases in between. The CDR3 region has the DNA TGCGCCAGCAGCTTGCTAGCCTCAGATACGCAGTATTTT. Translation: CASSLLASDTQYF.

The chain couples TRBV5-1 to TRBJ1-2; D call uncertain. CDR3 size: 16 residues. Trimming removed 0 bases at V and 7 bases at J, with 19 bases between. Germline lookup yields CDR1 SGHRS and CDR2 YFSETQ. The DNA for the CDR3 is TGCGCCAGCAGCTTGGAAGCATCGGGGATCAATCGTGGCTACACCTTC. This gives the protein CASSLEASGINRGYTF.

The chain employs TRBV6-5 and TRBJ2-1; D is undetermined. CDR1 and CDR2 from the germline V gene are MNHEY and SVGAGI. V was trimmed by 5 bases and J by 4 bases, leaving 9 bases between them. The CDR3 runs to 13 residues. In DNA form, the CDR3 reads TGTGCCAGCAGTAGGGTAGGATACAATGAGCAGTTCTTC. This encodes CASSRVGYNEQFF.

The V and J genes are TRBV9 and TRBJ1-2; the match to TRBD1 covers 8 bases. CDR1 is SGDLS, CDR2 YYNGEE, per germline. The CDR3 covers 15 residues. V was pared by 2 bases and J by 3 bases, with 6 bases of the junction left unmatched. The CDR3 DNA follows: TGTGCCAGCAGCGTTACCGCGGGACAGGACTATGGCTACACCTTC. The encoded protein is CASSVTAGQDYGYTF.

The gene calls are TRBV29-1 and TRBJ2-3, with 7 positions matching TRBD2. The CDR3 has 13 amino acids. Germline-derived CDR1 and CDR2 are SQVTM and ANQGSEA. V trimming: 6 bases; J trimming: 6 bases; junction bases outside the gene matches: 9. The DNA of the CDR3 is TGCAGCGTCCGGACTAGATTTATGGATACGCAGTATTTT. Translation: CSVRTRFMDTQYF.

The chain employs TRBV4-1 and TRBJ1-1; D call uncertain. This CDR3 contains 14 residues. Germline-derived CDR1 and CDR2 are MGHRA and YSYEKL. Deletions cut 1 base from V and 3 bases from J, with 9 bases between. For the CDR3, the DNA is TGCGCCAGCAGCCAAGGCAGGCTACACACTGAAGCTTTCTTT. This translates into CASSQGRLHTEAFF.

The chain recombines TRBV6-5 with TRBJ1-1; 9 positions agree with TRBD1. The J segment lost 6 bases and the V segment lost 8 bases, leaving 4 bases of the junction unmatched. The CDR3 is 12 residues long. The germline V gene encodes CDR1 MNHEY and CDR2 SVGAGI. CDR3 DNA: TGTGCCAGCCAGGGACAGGGCGCTGAAGCTTTCTTT. Encoded protein: CASQGQGAEAFF.

This clone has only a few counts. In DNA form, the CDR3 reads TGTGCCAGCAGTGATATAATGTGGGGGGTTCCGTACTTC. Protein sequence: CASSDIMWGVPYF. This chain joins TRBV25-1 and TRBJ2-7; D possibly corresponds to TRBD2 (6 bases). The CDR3 spans 13 residues. Trimming shortened V by 3 bases and J by 12 bases, and 18 bases separated the two germline ends. Germline V gives CDR1 MGHDK, CDR2 SYGVNS.

V gene TRBV2 combines with J gene TRBJ1-2; possibly TRBD1 for D (5 bases). Germline assignment: CDR1 SNHLY and CDR2 FYNNEI. CDR3 length equals 14 residues. V lost 6 bases and J 4 bases, leaving 15 bases between the germline ends. CDR3 sequence: CASRRTTGLYGYTF. The CDR3 nucleotides are TGTGCCAGCAGACGGACCACAGGCCTCTATGGCTACACCTTC.

V and J are TRBV6-5 and TRBJ1-5; D is ambiguous. V lost 5 bases and J lost 0, with 8 bases in between. The CDR3 has 14 amino acids. Germline V gene lookup returns CDR1 MNHEY and CDR2 SVGAGI. The CDR3 sequence: CASSREFSNQPQHF. The CDR3 DNA sequence: TGTGCCAGCAGTAGAGAATTTAGCAATCAGCCCCAGCATTTT.

The J gene is TRBJ2-7, the V gene TRBV6-5, with D perhaps matching TRBD1 (7 bases). Trimming took 0 bases from V and 2 from J, leaving 11 bases between them. The CDR3 spans 15 residues. CDR1 MNHEY and CDR2 SVGAGI come from the germline V gene. The CDR3 DNA sequence: TGTGCCAGCAGTTACTCGGCAGGGGGGACCTACGAGCAGTACTTC. It encodes CASSYSAGGTYEQYF.

In this sample, this clone turned up a few times. The chain carries TRBV19 and TRBJ1-1; D is uncertain. The V end was cut by 3 bases, the J end by 3 bases, with 5 bases between. The germline V gene has CDR1 LNHDA and CDR2 SQIVND (reference sequence). CDR3 length: 12 residues. For the CDR3, the DNA is TGTGCCAGTAGTATTGTGGACACTGAAGCTTTCTTT. It encodes CASSIVDTEAFF.

The chain combines TRBV15 with TRBJ2-2, with 7 bases identical to TRBD1. Unmatched junction bases numbered 8, after V lost 3 bases and J lost 7 bases. This CDR3 region has 15 residues. Germline values: CDR1 LNHNV, CDR2 YYDKDF (reference sequence). CDR3 loop: CATSSTRTGVGELFF. The CDR3 bases are TGTGCCACCAGCAGCACCCGAACAGGGGTCGGGGAGCTGTTTTTT.

The chain has TRBV11-2 and TRBJ2-7; 10 positions match TRBD1. The end of the DNA fits TRBJ2-5 better, so the J call may be wrong. This CDR3 comprises 14 residues. Germline V gene data show CDR1 as SGHAT and CDR2 as FQNNGV. DNA for the CDR3: TGTGCCAGCAGCTTCGACAGGGGGCTTGAGACCCAGTACTTC. Amino acids: CASSFDRGLETQYF.

This clone was seen a handful of times. The chain uses TRBV6-5 and TRBJ1-3; no clear D gene. The CDR3 has 11 residues. The germline CDR1 and CDR2 sequences are MNHEY and SVGAGI. Between the trimmed V and J ends, which lost 2 bases and 4 bases, there was a span of 0 bases. Written as DNA, the CDR3 is TGTGCCAGCAGTTACGGAAACACCATATATTTT. Translation gives CASSYGNTIYF.

The rearrangement uses TRBV7-9 and TRBJ2-5, with 8 bases aligning to TRBD2. The germline V gene encodes CDR1 SEHNR and CDR2 FQNEAQ (reference sequence). CDR3 size: 15 residues. Unmatched junction bases numbered 3, after V lost 1 base and J lost 2 bases. The CDR3 coding sequence is TGTGCCAGCAGCTTAGAGCGGGGGACTCAAGAGACCCAGTACTTC. This encodes CASSLERGTQETQYF.

The chain has TRBV23-1 and TRBJ2-7, with TRBD1 matching 9 bases. TRBV23-1 is placed among ORFs of uncertain function. The CDR3 loop spans 16 amino acids. V trimming: 3 bases; J trimming: 5 bases; junction bases outside the gene matches: 11. CDR3: CASSHTAGQGPDEQYF. CDR3 nucleotides: TGCGCCAGCAGTCACACCGCAGGACAGGGGCCGGACGAGCAGTACTTC.

The rearrangement links TRBV5-1 to TRBJ2-7; no clear D. Looked up from germline, CDR1 is SGHRS and CDR2 is YFSETQ. Between the trimmed V and J ends, which lost 5 bases and 5 bases, there was a span of 20 bases. The CDR3 has 15 amino acids. CDR3 region: CASSLYGDITHEQYF. The DNA of the CDR3 is TGCGCCAGCAGTCTCTACGGAGACATTACCCACGAGCAGTACTTC.